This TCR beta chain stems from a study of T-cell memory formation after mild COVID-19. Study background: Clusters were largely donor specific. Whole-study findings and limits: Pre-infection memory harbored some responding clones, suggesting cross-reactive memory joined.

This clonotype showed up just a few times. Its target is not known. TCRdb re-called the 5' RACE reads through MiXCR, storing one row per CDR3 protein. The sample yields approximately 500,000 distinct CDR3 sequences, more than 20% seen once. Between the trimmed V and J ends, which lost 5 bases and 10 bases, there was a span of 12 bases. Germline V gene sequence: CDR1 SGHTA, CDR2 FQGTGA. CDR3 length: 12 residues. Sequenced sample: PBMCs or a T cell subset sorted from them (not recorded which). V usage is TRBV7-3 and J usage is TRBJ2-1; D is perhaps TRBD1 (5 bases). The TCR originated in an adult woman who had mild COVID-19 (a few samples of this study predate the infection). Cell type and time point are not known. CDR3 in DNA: TGTGCCAGCAGCATGACTCCAGGGGAGCAGTTCTTC. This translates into CASSMTPGEQFF.